This T cell receptor beta chain was obtained from a study of CD8 T cells in ankylosing spondylitis. Germline V gene data show CDR1 as SGDLS and CDR2 as YYNGEE. V dropped 4 bases and J dropped 7 bases, with 23 bases sitting between them. This CDR3 spans 17 amino acids. Making use of molecular barcodes, quantitative 5'-RACE generated TCR beta libraries. One entry per CDR3 protein, called by TCRdb with MiXCR from the 5' RACE reads. Here the sample spans about 42,000 distinct CDR3 sequences, over 3.5% being singletons. This clonotype was observed many times. Sequenced input: blood, either unsorted or a sorted T cell fraction (not recorded which). The chain joins TRBV9 to TRBJ2-2; D perhaps matches TRBD1 (6 bases). This receptor was obtained from a female donor with ankylosing spondylitis or in good health (not recorded which). The CDR3 bases are TGTGCCAGCAGCTTAAGAGGGCCAGGGGTGGAGGTCGGGGAGCTGTTTTTT. This gives the protein CASSLRGPGVEVGELFF.